The 25 T cell receptor beta chains listed next were all sequenced from one sample in a study of human T cells and chemical hapten exposure. The time point: patch test 3, about 24 weeks after DPC sensitization. The sample's treatment: therapeutic diphenylcyclopropenone sensitization with weekly scalp DPC. TCRdb re-derived calls from the RACE reads in MiXCR, one entry per CDR3 protein. In the table there are around 150,000 distinct CDR3 sequences, 28% of which are singletons. The material was whole blood, obtained in connection with sensitization to the hapten diphenylcyclopropenone (DPC). Receptors originate from a woman under 30 with alopecia areata. Some clones in this sample may be carry-over from other donors' samples.

J is TRBJ2-1 and V is TRBV4-1; 14 nucleotides agree with TRBD2. The CDR3 consists of 17 residues. Germline-derived CDR1 and CDR2 are MGHRA and YSYEKL. V lost 4 bases to trimming and J lost 2 bases; unmatched junction nucleotides: 4. The DNA of the CDR3 is TGCGCCAGCAGCCCGCGACTAGCGGGAGGGCCCTACAATGAGCAGTTCTTC. It is translated as CASSPRLAGGPYNEQFF.

The sample holds a few counts of this clonotype. The chain recombines TRBV7-8 with TRBJ2-7; 8 bases align to TRBD2. The CDR3 runs 15 residues. J was trimmed by 5 bases and V by 0 bases; bases with no gene match: 6. Germline V gene sequence: CDR1 SGHVS, CDR2 FQNEAQ. The CDR3 nucleotides are TGTGCCAGCAGCTTAGCGCGGATGCGGGGGGACGAGCAGTACTTC. As protein: CASSLARMRGDEQYF.

The chain recombines TRBV30 with TRBJ2-7; no firm D call. The CDR3 consists of 12 residues. CDR1 GTSNPN and CDR2 SVGIG come from the germline V gene (reference sequence). The V and J ends lost 2 bases and 3 bases respectively, with 8 bases between them. CDR3 loop: CAWSPGFYEQYF. The CDR3 bases are TGTGCCTGGAGTCCGGGTTTCTACGAGCAGTACTTC.

This clonotype was detected a few times. The chain employs TRBV25-1 and TRBJ2-1, with D possibly being TRBD1 (5 bases). This CDR3 region has 15 residues. The germline V and J ends were trimmed by 2 bases and 1 base, with 9 bases remaining between them. Germline V gives CDR1 MGHDK, CDR2 SYGVNS. The CDR3 coding sequence is TGTGCCAGCAGTGAAACAGGTGAATCCTACAATGAGCAGTTCTTC. Translating it yields CASSETGESYNEQFF.

The J gene is TRBJ2-7, the V gene TRBV2; 7 bases are shared with TRBD1. The CDR3 covers 13 residues. J lost 5 bases, V lost 6 bases, and 7 bases had no gene match. Germline V gene data show CDR1 as SNHLY and CDR2 as FYNNEI. The CDR3 nucleotides read TGTGCCAGCAGGGACAGGACTGTACACGAGCAGTACTTC. Protein: CASRDRTVHEQYF.

The chain links TRBV7-2 to TRBJ1-2; D remains ambiguous. The germline CDR1 and CDR2 sequences are SGHTA and FQGNSA. Trimming pared 0 bases from V and 6 bases from J, leaving 8 bases between. The CDR3 has 13 amino acids. The CDR3 here is CASSLAKGNGYTF. CDR3 coding DNA: TGTGCCAGCAGCTTAGCTAAGGGAAATGGCTACACCTTC.

The gene calls are TRBV4-3 and TRBJ2-7, with 7 bases matching TRBD2. V dropped 0 bases and J dropped 0; count of bases not matched to a gene: 14. Germline V lookup: CDR1 LGHNA, CDR2 YSLEER. The CDR3 covers 19 residues. The CDR3 coding sequence is TGCGCCAGCAGCCAAGAAGTGTATGACTGGCGGGAGTTCTCCTACGAGCAGTACTTC. Its protein product is CASSQEVYDWREFSYEQYF.

V usage is TRBV4-3 and J usage is TRBJ2-1, with D uncertain. Germline lookup yields CDR1 LGHNA and CDR2 YSLEER. The V gene lost 0 bases and the J gene lost 6 bases, with 18 bases spanning the gap. The CDR3 has 17 residues. CDR3 region: CASSQEIWLVPSNEQFF. DNA of the CDR3: TGCGCCAGCAGCCAAGAAATTTGGCTAGTCCCTTCCAATGAGCAGTTCTTC.

This clonotype was seen more than once but under ten times. The chain uses TRBV20-1 and TRBJ2-6; D not certain. The CDR3 runs to 14 residues. Germline V gene sequence: CDR1 DFQATT, CDR2 SNEGSKA (reference sequence). CDR3 in amino acids: CSPLGLGGANVLTF. Written as DNA, the CDR3 is TGCTCCCCCCTAGGGTTGGGGGGGGCCAACGTCCTGACTTTC.

The J gene is TRBJ2-2, the V gene TRBV20-1, with a possible D match to TRBD1 (6 bases). Trimming pared 5 bases from V and 5 bases from J, leaving 9 bases between. This CDR3 is built from 12 residues. Germline CDR1 is DFQATT and CDR2 is SNEGSKA (reference sequence). CDR3 sequence reads: CSAGQGTGELFF. As DNA, the CDR3 is TGCAGTGCTGGGCAGGGGACCGGGGAGCTGTTTTTT.

This clonotype has more than one count but fewer than ten. The rearrangement uses TRBV12-3 or TRBV12-4 and TRBJ2-4; D is unclear. The CDR3 consists of 14 residues. V gave up 4 bases and J gave up 4 bases, with 11 bases separating them. CDR3 sequence reads: CASSSTLGKNIQYF. The CDR3 DNA reads as TGTGCCAGCAGTTCCACTTTAGGAAAAAACATTCAGTACTTC.

V and J are TRBV21-1 and TRBJ2-1; the listed D gene, TRBD2, was not tested against the DNA. TRBV21-1 represents a pseudogene. This CDR3 has 12 residues. CDR3: CASTGLAYEQFF. The DNA of the CDR3 is TGTGCCAGCACGGGACTAGCTTATGAGCAGTTCTTC.

The gene calls are TRBV29-1 and TRBJ1-2, with D possibly matching TRBD1 (5 bases). From germline, CDR1 is SQVTM and CDR2 ANQGSEA. The CDR3 sequence is 16 residues long. The V end lost 2 bases, the J end lost 0 bases, and 16 bases lay between the germline ends. The CDR3 loop is CSVEKQGTPANYGYTF. Written as DNA, the CDR3 is TGCAGCGTTGAAAAGCAAGGGACGCCAGCTAACTATGGCTACACCTTC.

This clonotype was detected only a few times. This rearrangement joins TRBV7-3 to TRBJ2-7, with TRBD1 matching over 7 bases. This CDR3 contains 13 residues. Germline trimming cut 2 bases from V and 7 bases from J; bases unmatched to any gene: 5. CDR1 and CDR2 (germline): SGHTA, FQGTGA. CDR3 amino acids: CASSLQGVGEQYF. In nucleotides, the CDR3 is TGTGCCAGCAGCTTACAGGGGGTTGGGGAGCAGTACTTC.

The rearrangement joins TRBV28 to TRBJ1-2; 8 bases are a match to TRBD1. Germline loops: CDR1 MDHEN, CDR2 SYDVKM. CDR3 length: 16 amino acids. V was clipped by 3 bases and J by 7 bases; unmatched bases: 13. CDR3 in amino acids: CASSFWSADRELGYTF. As DNA, the CDR3 is TGTGCCAGCAGTTTTTGGTCCGCGGACAGGGAGCTTGGCTACACCTTC.

This chain joins TRBV9 and TRBJ2-3, with D perhaps matching TRBD2 (5 bases). In germline, CDR1 is SGDLS, CDR2 YYNGEE. Trimming took off 0 bases at V and 4 bases at J, with 12 bases between the two ends. CDR3 length: 15 residues. The CDR3 nucleotides are TGTGCCAGCAGCGTAGCGCCCGGGAAGGCAGATACGCAGTATTTT. This sequence encodes CASSVAPGKADTQYF.

This clonotype was seen many times. The V gene is TRBV20-1, the J gene TRBJ2-7; TRBD2 matches 7 bases. CDR1 is DFQATT, CDR2 SNEGSKA, per germline (reference sequence). Germline trimming cut 0 bases from V and 0 bases from J; bases unmatched to any gene: 5. The CDR3 has 15 amino acids. The CDR3 loop is CSARDTSASSYEQYF. The CDR3 DNA is TGCAGTGCTAGAGATACTAGCGCAAGCTCCTACGAGCAGTACTTC.

This chain links TRBV12-5 with TRBJ1-1, with 7 positions matching TRBD1. CDR1 and CDR2 from the germline V gene are LGHNT and FRNRAP. With 6 bases clipped from V and 10 bases from J, the junction kept 8 bases outside the gene matches. This CDR3 has 12 amino acids. The CDR3 spells CASGLGTEGAFF. The CDR3 nucleotides read TGTGCTAGTGGCCTAGGGACAGAAGGAGCTTTCTTT.

The chain has TRBV7-6 and TRBJ1-1; TRBD1 might be the D (5 bases). Trimming removed 3 bases at V and 1 base at J, with 18 bases between. This CDR3 spans 17 amino acids. CDR1 is SGHVS and CDR2 is FNYEAQ in the germline V gene. The CDR3, as DNA: TGTGCCAGCAGCTTGGGGGTGGGGCGATCGGGGAACACTGAAGCTTTCTTT. Protein product: CASSLGVGRSGNTEAFF.

The V gene is TRBV27, the J gene TRBJ2-1; TRBD1 matches at 7 bases. V shed 2 bases and J 9 bases; nucleotides not matched to a gene: 1. This CDR3 spans 12 amino acids. Germline loops: CDR1 MNHEY, CDR2 SMNVEV (reference sequence). For the CDR3, the DNA is TGTGCCAGCAGTTTAACAGGGGTTGAGCAGTTCTTC. It is translated as CASSLTGVEQFF.

The rearrangement joins TRBV5-1 to TRBJ2-7, with 7 nucleotides matching TRBD1. There are 15 residues in the CDR3. Trimming took 5 bases from V and 0 from J; bases not matched to a gene: 8. Germline CDR1 reads SGHRS; CDR2 reads YFSETQ. The CDR3 reads CASRSGTVSSYEQYF. DNA for the CDR3: TGCGCCAGCAGATCCGGGACAGTCTCCTCCTACGAGCAGTACTTC.

In its sample, this clonotype was seen a few times. The gene calls are TRBV18 and TRBJ2-3; D gene ambiguous. V dropped 4 bases and J dropped 0 bases, with 2 bases sitting between them. Germline CDR1 is KGHSH and CDR2 is LQKENI. The CDR3 totals 12 residues. The CDR3 region is CASSRSTDTQYF. As DNA, the CDR3 is TGTGCCAGCTCACGGAGCACAGATACGCAGTATTTT.

This chain uses TRBV12-3 or TRBV12-4 with TRBJ2-3; no definite D call. This CDR3 is 12 amino acids long. V shed 3 bases and J shed 3 bases, with 4 bases lying between them. The chain's CDR3 is CASSFTTDTQYF. CDR3 sequence (DNA): TGTGCCAGCAGTTTCACTACAGATACGCAGTATTTT.

This sequence joins TRBV11-2 and TRBJ2-2, with 10 bases fitting TRBD1. V gave up 4 bases and J gave up 4 bases; unmatched junction bases: 6. The germline V gene encodes CDR1 SGHAT and CDR2 FQNNGV. The length of the CDR3 is 16 residues. The CDR3 loop reads CASSSKGTGVTGELFF. The CDR3 DNA reads TGTGCCAGCAGCTCCAAAGGGACAGGGGTCACCGGGGAGCTGTTTTTT.

The V gene is TRBV20-1, the J gene TRBJ2-1; 9 bases match TRBD2. The V and J ends lost 4 bases and 7 bases, in that order; junction bases with no gene match: 23. The CDR3 extends over 19 amino acids. The V gene's germline CDR1 is DFQATT and CDR2 SNEGSKA (reference sequence). This CDR3 reads CSATQGTAAGLARTNEQFF. CDR3 bases: TGCAGTGCTACCCAGGGGACAGCCGCTGGACTAGCGAGAACGAATGAGCAGTTCTTC.